This TCR beta chain is drawn from a study of OX40 agonist ivuxolimab in advanced cancers. Whole-study context: Hepatocellular carcinoma, melanoma, renal cell or head and neck cancer was diagnosed in the dose-escalation patients. A male proportion of 82.7% was recorded, with mean age around 60 years and range roughly 20 to 85. Overall study results and limits: Some nonresponders also had low normalized T-cell clonal expansion. Dose levels from 0.1 to 3.0 mg/kg saw CD4+ and CD8+ blood T cells expand clonally by week 6.

Sequencing was performed with immunoSEQ multiplex PCR; in TCRdb, only in-frame clones are kept and a portion is missing. The data show approximately 67,000 clones, approximately 91% seen once. This clone appeared a single time. Antigen unknown. Sequencing was performed on CD4+ or CD8+ T cells sorted from blood, taken in a trial of the OX40 agonist ivuxolimab. The sequence was obtained from an adult with an advanced solid tumor such as melanoma, head and neck, liver or kidney cancer.

Written as DNA, the CDR3 is TGTGCCAGCAGTTTCGGTGATGATGGCTACACCTTC. Translating it yields CASSFGDDGYTF. The V call is TRBV28, the J call TRBJ1-2; D is unclear. Germline CDR1 and CDR2: MDHEN and SYDVKM. This CDR3 is built from 12 residues. V gave up 3 bases and J gave up 6 bases, with 8 bases separating them.